The T cell receptor beta chain under discussion was sequenced for a study of glioma-infiltrating T cells. General study results and limits: CDR3 overlap between tissue and blood was very small.

Amplification of TCR alpha and beta CDR3 regions from RNA used iRepertoire nested multiplex PCR. Each CDR3 protein gets one entry after TCRdb re-called the multiplex PCR reads with MiXCR. The sample lists around 180,000 distinct CDR3 sequences; around 40% were seen once. A word on this clonotype: The antigen is unknown. Relative to the germline gene, one junction end is altered; a read error may explain this.

The germline CDR1 and CDR2 sequences are SGHTS and YDEGEE. The CDR3 length is 15 residues. The sample taken for sequencing was glioma tissue, nonneoplastic brain tissue, or PBMCs (not recorded which). This clonotype was sampled from a human donor with low-grade glioma or glioblastoma, undergoing nonglioma brain surgery, or in good health (not recorded which). The chain carries TRBV5-8 and TRBJ2-7; 14 bases line up with TRBD2. The tail of the sequence fits TRBJ2-1 better, so the J call may be wrong. The CDR3 loop reads CASILTSGRANEQFF. The CDR3 region has the DNA TGTGCCAGCATCTTGACTAGCGGGAGGGCCAATGAGCAGTTCTTC.